The next 24 T cell receptor beta chains were all read from a single sample in a study of shared clonotypes between healthy human individuals. Some clones are missing from TCRdb's copy, which holds only in-frame ones; the method was immunoSEQ multiplex PCR. The profile shows about 2.1 million clones, about 92% of them singletons. Naive CD8 cells were CD45RO-negative, positively selected for CCR7, excluding terminally differentiated effector memory CD45RA+ cells. Input material: naive CD8+ T cells from PBMCs. Source of these receptors: a man aged 18 to 29 in good health. Some clones in this sample may be carry-over from other donors' samples.

V gene TRBV7-9 combines with J gene TRBJ1-2, with a weak D call TRBD1 (5 bases). Germline CDR1 and CDR2: SEHNR and FQNEAQ (reference sequence). V was clipped by 5 bases and J by 4 bases, with 11 bases between them. CDR3 length: 13 residues. The CDR3 sequence: CASSPGRPYGYTF. The CDR3 bases are TGTGCCAGCAGCCCGGGACGGCCCTATGGCTACACCTTC.

V is TRBV11-1 and J is TRBJ2-2, with 7 bases lining up with TRBD2. Trimming took 4 bases from V and 6 from J; bases not matched to a gene: 17. Germline assignment: CDR1 SGHAT and CDR2 FQDESV (reference sequence). The CDR3 length is 18 residues. The CDR3 DNA reads as TGTGCCAGCAGCTCCTTTTTTGAGGGAGGGCCAACACCCGGGGAGCTGTTTTTT. Amino acids: CASSSFFEGGPTPGELFF.

The chain combines TRBV27 with TRBJ2-2; TRBD1 matches at 10 bases. Germline V gene sequence: CDR1 MNHEY, CDR2 SMNVEV (reference sequence). This CDR3 is built from 15 residues. V lost 4 bases, J lost 6 bases, and 5 bases stayed unmatched. This chain's CDR3 is CASSWTGGLPGELFF. The CDR3 nucleotides are TGTGCCAGCAGTTGGACAGGGGGTCTTCCCGGGGAGCTGTTTTTT.

This clone occurred once. This chain uses TRBV6-5 with TRBJ2-7; weak D call: TRBD2 (5 bases). With 7 bases removed from V and 5 bases from J, the gap between germline ends came to 12 bases. CDR3 size: 12 residues. The germline V gene encodes CDR1 MNHEY and CDR2 SVGAGI. The CDR3 region has the DNA TGTGCCAGCATGCGAGGGTTGGACGAGCAGTACTTC. Translated, it gives CASMRGLDEQYF.

The V gene is TRBV5-1, the J gene TRBJ1-1; D ambiguous. Germline CDR1 is SGHRS and CDR2 is YFSETQ. The length of the CDR3 is 15 residues. Deletions cut 4 bases from V and 2 bases from J, with 15 bases between. The CDR3 DNA reads as TGCGCCAGCAGCCCCCACCAGAACTTAAACACTGAAGCTTTCTTT. This sequence encodes CASSPHQNLNTEAFF.

This clone appeared once. V gene TRBV14 combines with J gene TRBJ1-4; TRBD1 might be the D (5 bases). Trimming cost V 4 bases and J 2 bases, with 14 bases left between them. The CDR3 spans 16 residues. The germline gives CDR1 SGHDN, CDR2 FVKESK. CDR3 nucleotide sequence: TGTGCCAGCAGCCCCGGATTTGAGGGGACTAATGAAAAACTGTTTTTT. The encoded protein is CASSPGFEGTNEKLFF.

J is TRBJ2-1 and V is TRBV5-4; 13 nucleotides align to TRBD2. Per germline, CDR1 SGHNT and CDR2 YYREEE (reference sequence). V dropped 4 bases and J dropped 9; count of bases not matched to a gene: 10. The CDR3 is 16 amino acids. The CDR3 bases are TGTGCCAGCAGCAACATTGGGACTAGCGGGAATGGTGAGCAGTTCTTC. This translates into CASSNIGTSGNGEQFF.

V usage is TRBV9 and J usage is TRBJ1-2, with a possible D match to TRBD1 (6 bases). CDR1 is SGDLS and CDR2 is YYNGEE in the germline V gene. V lost 4 bases to trimming and J lost 4 bases, with 17 bases between them. CDR3 size: 15 residues. DNA of the CDR3: TGTGCCAGCAGCATTAACAGGGAAGGGGCCTATGGCTACACCTTC. Translated: CASSINREGAYGYTF.

The chain has TRBV7-8 and TRBJ1-3; no firm D call. Germline CDR1 is SGHVS and CDR2 is FQNEAQ. Trimming stripped 1 base from V and 4 bases from J, with 11 bases between. This CDR3 spans 15 amino acids. In DNA, the CDR3 is TGTGCCAGCAGCTTAGGGGGTGGGTACGGAAACACCATATATTTT. The encoded protein is CASSLGGGYGNTIYF.

The rearrangement joins TRBV21-1 to TRBJ2-7; the table gives TRBD1 as D, unverified against the DNA. TRBV21-1 is an annotated pseudogene. The CDR3 contains 15 residues. In DNA form, the CDR3 reads TGTGCCAGCAGCAAAAGCAGGACAGGGTTCCACGAGCAGTACTTC. Translating it yields CASSKSRTGFHEQYF.

The CDR3 DNA follows: TGTGCCATCGAACCCTGCTGGGACTTAGACACAGATACGCAGTATTTT. Translation gives CAIEPCWDLDTDTQYF. The rearrangement joins TRBV10-3 to TRBJ2-3; possibly TRBD2 for D (6 bases). Deletions cut 8 bases from V and 2 bases from J, with 20 bases between. Germline V CDR1 and CDR2: ENHRY, SYGVKD. The CDR3 sequence is 16 residues long.

The J gene is TRBJ2-1, the V gene TRBV4-1; D call uncertain. The CDR3 spans 14 residues. Germline assignment: CDR1 MGHRA and CDR2 YSYEKL. Trimming removed 0 bases from V and 9 bases from J, with 12 bases in between. The CDR3 DNA sequence: TGCGCCAGCAGCCAAGATAGTCTTTATGGTGAGCAGTTCTTC. It is translated as CASSQDSLYGEQFF.

A few counts support this clone. The chain couples TRBV30 to TRBJ1-5; no firm D call. The germline V gene has CDR1 GTSNPN and CDR2 SVGIG (reference sequence). This CDR3 contains 14 residues. V shed 4 bases and J shed 1 base, with 11 bases lying between them. The CDR3 region is CAWKYQGSNQPQHF. The CDR3 region has the DNA TGTGCCTGGAAATACCAAGGCAGCAATCAGCCCCAGCATTTT. Supplemented by reference TRBV30 and TRBJ1-5, the full variable domain reads SQTIHQWPATLVQPVGSPLSLECTVEGTSNPNLYWYRQAAGRGLQLLFYSVGIGQISSEVPQNLSASRPQDRQFILSSKKLLLSDSGFYLCAWKYQGSNQPQHFGDGTRLSIL.

The chain has TRBV29-1 and TRBJ1-2; maybe TRBD1 (6 bases). There are 14 residues in the CDR3. Germline V gene data show CDR1 as SQVTM and CDR2 as ANQGSEA. Deletions cut 6 bases from V and 4 bases from J, with 18 bases between. CDR3 loop: CSVTGTTTGYGYTF. CDR3 DNA: TGCAGCGTAACCGGGACAACCACCGGCTATGGCTACACCTTC.

As DNA, the CDR3 is TGTGCCAGCAGCTTAGCGGACGGCTACGAGCAGTACTTC. Encoded protein: CASSLADGYEQYF. The V gene is TRBV7-6, the J gene TRBJ2-7; D gene ambiguous. This CDR3 contains 13 residues. V was shortened by 0 bases and J by 3 bases, with 6 bases between the two germline ends. Germline lookup yields CDR1 SGHVS and CDR2 FNYEAQ.

The chain employs TRBV4-3 and TRBJ2-5; D might be TRBD1 or TRBD2, each matching 6 bases. Germline CDR1 reads LGHNA; CDR2 reads YSLEER. The V and J ends lost 1 base and 5 bases respectively, with 14 bases between them. The CDR3 spans 15 residues. Here the CDR3 DNA reads TGCGCCAGCAGCCAAGTTTTCGGGGGCCAGGAGACCCAGTACTTC. Its translation: CASSQVFGGQETQYF.

The chain uses TRBV7-9 and TRBJ2-7; D perhaps matches TRBD1 (5 bases). The V gene lost 5 bases and the J gene lost 2 bases, with 16 bases spanning the gap. The CDR3 length is 15 residues. Germline V gene lookup returns CDR1 SEHNR and CDR2 FQNEAQ (reference sequence). The CDR3 is CASSPGHLLTYEQYF. Here the CDR3 DNA reads TGTGCCAGCAGCCCCGGACACTTACTAACCTACGAGCAGTACTTC.

The genes are TRBV27 and TRBJ2-3, with D possibly called TRBD1 or TRBD2 (5 bases each). Trimming stripped 5 bases from V and 2 bases from J, with 17 bases between. The CDR3 is 16 amino acids. CDR1 is MNHEY, CDR2 SMNVEV, per germline (reference sequence). The chain's CDR3 is CASSPGGVIPTDTQYF. CDR3 coding DNA: TGTGCCAGCAGTCCTGGGGGAGTGATCCCCACAGATACGCAGTATTTT.

The chain links TRBV6-6 to TRBJ1-3, with D maybe TRBD1 (5 bases). CDR3 size: 15 residues. In germline, CDR1 is MNHNY, CDR2 SVGAGI (reference sequence). V was clipped by 2 bases and J by 0 bases, with 8 bases between them. The CDR3 DNA reads as TGTGCCAGCAGTTACGGGAGGGGCTCTGGAAACACCATATATTTT. It translates to CASSYGRGSGNTIYF.

The V and J genes are TRBV11-2 and TRBJ1-2; D is possibly TRBD1 (6 bases). The CDR3 spans 16 residues. Trimming shortened V by 0 bases and J by 3 bases, and 14 bases separated the two germline ends. Germline CDR1 reads SGHAT; CDR2 reads FQNNGV. CDR3 DNA sequence: TGTGCCAGCAGCTTAGAGGGGGGCTGGATCTACTATGGCTACACCTTC. Amino acids: CASSLEGGWIYYGYTF.

This chain connects TRBV6-1 to TRBJ1-1; D may be TRBD1 (5 bases). The CDR3 is 15 amino acids. Trimming took 8 bases from V and 0 from J, leaving 16 bases between them. The germline CDR1 and CDR2 sequences are MNHNS and SASEGT. CDR3 in amino acids: CASSPWGLLNTEAFF. In nucleotides, the CDR3 is TGTGCCAGCTCTCCTTGGGGACTCTTGAACACTGAAGCTTTCTTT.

This chain joins TRBV29-1 and TRBJ2-7; TRBD2 is a possible D gene (6 bases). Between the trimmed V and J ends, which lost 7 bases and 6 bases, there was a span of 19 bases. Looked up from germline, CDR1 is SQVTM and CDR2 is ANQGSEA. CDR3 length: 13 amino acids. This CDR3 reads CSASPSGPFEQYF. The CDR3 nucleotides read TGCAGCGCCTCCCCGAGCGGGCCCTTCGAGCAGTACTTC.

V usage is TRBV30 and J usage is TRBJ2-3; TRBD2 matches at 8 bases. From germline, CDR1 is GTSNPN and CDR2 SVGIG (reference sequence). There are 17 residues in the CDR3. The J segment lost 2 bases and the V segment lost 0 bases, leaving 10 bases of the junction unmatched. The CDR3 DNA is TGTGCCTGGAGTGTAGGGATCGGCGGGAGGTCCACAGATACGCAGTATTTT. Its protein product is CAWSVGIGGRSTDTQYF.

This chain connects TRBV27 to TRBJ2-5; no clear D. V dropped 2 bases and J dropped 3 bases, with 7 bases sitting between them. The CDR3 has 13 amino acids. Per germline, CDR1 MNHEY and CDR2 SMNVEV (reference sequence). CDR3 region: CASSLDHKETQYF. The CDR3 DNA reads TGTGCCAGCAGTTTAGACCACAAAGAGACCCAGTACTTC.